This entry describes one TCR beta chain. This clone is classified as medium-sized (0.01 to 0.1%). Its specific antigen is unknown. Per-base qualities were not stored, and no clone one base away is much larger. The source of the sample is a study of radiotherapy plus CTLA-4 blockade in lung cancer (dated by TCRdb to 2016 to 2018). For the study in its entirety: Objective responses were observed in about 17% of enrolled patients, and disease control was achieved in 31%. Summary of the overall study and its limitations: After treatment with radiotherapy and ipilimumab, TCR clones that originated in tumors expanded in peripheral blood. The strongest predictors of response were reported to be early dynamic shifts in blood T cell clones along with a rise in serum interferon-beta following radiation.

Taken from cysteine to phenylalanine, the CDR3 has 15 residues. Solely the CDR3 DNA is kept, with 45 bases framed from the first base. Per the germline V gene, MDHEN is the CDR1 and SYDVKM is the CDR2. The trim is 5 bases for V and 5 bases for J, with a gap of 19 bases between the germline ends. Focal radiation therapy combined with CTLA-4 blockade (ipilimumab) was tested in patients with chemo-refractory metastatic non-small-cell lung cancer. Libraries were built with the immunoSEQ multiplex PCR assay. In TCRdb, the immuneACCESS table is reduced to in-frame sequences with V and J assigned. These tables do not hold every clone; where another copy was compared, an unresolved V gene accounts for under half, and the others remain unexplained. The sample records 35,000 to 50,000 clones, 73% of which are singletons. Roughly 4% of the sample is held by the ten biggest clonotypes.

This receptor was obtained from a human donor with non-small cell lung cancer who had a complete response to radiotherapy plus ipilimumab. The V and J segments used are TRBV28 and TRBJ2-7; TRBD2 is a possible D gene, resting on 6 matching bases. The material sequenced was peripheral blood, taken from a patient treated with radiotherapy plus ipilimumab. The CDR3 region: CASSAPGSWGNEQYF. The sequence in DNA is TGTGCCAGCAGTGCGCCCGGGAGTTGGGGGAACGAGCAGTACTTC.